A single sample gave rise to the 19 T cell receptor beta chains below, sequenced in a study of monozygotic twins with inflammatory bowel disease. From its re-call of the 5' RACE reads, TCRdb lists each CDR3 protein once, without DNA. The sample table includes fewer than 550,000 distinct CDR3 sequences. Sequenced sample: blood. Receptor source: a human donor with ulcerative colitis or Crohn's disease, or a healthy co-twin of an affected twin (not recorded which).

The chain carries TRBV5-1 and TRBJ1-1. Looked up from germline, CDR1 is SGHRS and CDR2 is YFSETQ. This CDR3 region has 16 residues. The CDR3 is CASSPPGGFMNTEAFF.

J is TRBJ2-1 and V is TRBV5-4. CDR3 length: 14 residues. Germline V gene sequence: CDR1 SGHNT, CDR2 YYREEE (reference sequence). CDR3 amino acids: CASSWDASYNEQFF. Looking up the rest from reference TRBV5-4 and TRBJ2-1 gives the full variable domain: ETGVTQSPTHLIKTRGQQVTLRCSSQSGHNTVSWYQQALGQGPQFIFQYYREEENGRGNFPPRFSGLQFPNYSSELNVNALELDDSALYLCASSWDASYNEQFFGPGTRLTVL.

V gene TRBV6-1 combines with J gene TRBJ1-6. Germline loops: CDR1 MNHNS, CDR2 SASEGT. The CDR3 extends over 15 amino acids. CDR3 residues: CASSEFGVDNSPLHF.

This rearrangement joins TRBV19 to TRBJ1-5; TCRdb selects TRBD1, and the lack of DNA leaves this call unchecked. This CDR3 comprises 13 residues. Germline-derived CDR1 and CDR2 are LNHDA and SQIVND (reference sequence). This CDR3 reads CVSSISGGQPQHF.

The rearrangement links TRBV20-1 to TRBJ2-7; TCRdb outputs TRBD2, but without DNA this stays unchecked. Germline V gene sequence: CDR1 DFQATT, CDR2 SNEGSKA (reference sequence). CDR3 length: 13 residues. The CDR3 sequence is CSARKREAYEQYF.

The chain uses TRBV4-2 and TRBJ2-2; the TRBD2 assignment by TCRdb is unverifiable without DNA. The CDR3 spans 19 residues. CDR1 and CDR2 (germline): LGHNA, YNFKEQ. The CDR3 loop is CASSGGGTSGARNTGELFF.

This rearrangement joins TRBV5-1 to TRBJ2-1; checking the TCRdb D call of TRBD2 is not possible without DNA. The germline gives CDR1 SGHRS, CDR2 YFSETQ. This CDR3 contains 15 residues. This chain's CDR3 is CASSFGGLSYNEQFF.

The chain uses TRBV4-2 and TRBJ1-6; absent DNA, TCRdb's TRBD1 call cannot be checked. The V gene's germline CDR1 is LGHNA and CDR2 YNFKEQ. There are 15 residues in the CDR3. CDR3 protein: CASSQEGNGDSPLHF.

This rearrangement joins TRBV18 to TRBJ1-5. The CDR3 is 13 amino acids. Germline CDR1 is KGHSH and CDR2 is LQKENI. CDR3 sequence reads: CASSRDRNQPQHF.

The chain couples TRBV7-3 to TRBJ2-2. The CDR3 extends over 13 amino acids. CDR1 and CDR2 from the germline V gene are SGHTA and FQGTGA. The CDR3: CASSSQIGGELFF.

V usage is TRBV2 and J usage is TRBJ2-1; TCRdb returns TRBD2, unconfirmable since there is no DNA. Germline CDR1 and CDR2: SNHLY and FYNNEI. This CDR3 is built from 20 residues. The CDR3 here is CASHLPKGLAGGPSYNEQFF.

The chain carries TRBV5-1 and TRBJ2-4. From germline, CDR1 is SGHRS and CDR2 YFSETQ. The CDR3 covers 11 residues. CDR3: CASRGGNIQYF.

The CDR3 protein is CASSLRGLAGVPVDTQYF. The chain recombines TRBV5-1 with TRBJ2-3; TCRdb selects TRBD2, and the lack of DNA leaves this call unchecked. Per the germline V gene, CDR1 is SGHRS and CDR2 is YFSETQ. The CDR3 is 18 residues long.

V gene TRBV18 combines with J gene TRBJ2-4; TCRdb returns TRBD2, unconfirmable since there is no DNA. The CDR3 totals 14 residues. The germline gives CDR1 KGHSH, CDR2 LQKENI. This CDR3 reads CASSPSGGVNIQYF.

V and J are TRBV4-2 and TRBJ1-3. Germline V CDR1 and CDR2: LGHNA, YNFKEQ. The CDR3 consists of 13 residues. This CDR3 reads CASSSAGRTTIYF.

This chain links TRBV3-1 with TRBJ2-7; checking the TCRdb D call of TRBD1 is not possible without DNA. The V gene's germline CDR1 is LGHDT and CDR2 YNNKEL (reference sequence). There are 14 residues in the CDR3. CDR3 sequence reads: CASSPATRSYEQYF.

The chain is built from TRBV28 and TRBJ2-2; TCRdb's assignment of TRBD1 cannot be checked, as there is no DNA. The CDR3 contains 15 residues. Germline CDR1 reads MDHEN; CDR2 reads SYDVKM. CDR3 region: CASSRTRGYTGELFF.

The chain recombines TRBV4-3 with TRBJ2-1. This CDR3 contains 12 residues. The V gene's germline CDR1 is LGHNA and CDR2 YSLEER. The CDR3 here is CASSQDEYEQFF.

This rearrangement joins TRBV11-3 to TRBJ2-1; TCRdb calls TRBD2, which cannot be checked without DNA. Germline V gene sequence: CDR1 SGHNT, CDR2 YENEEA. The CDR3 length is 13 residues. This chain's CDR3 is CASSGARQNEQFF.